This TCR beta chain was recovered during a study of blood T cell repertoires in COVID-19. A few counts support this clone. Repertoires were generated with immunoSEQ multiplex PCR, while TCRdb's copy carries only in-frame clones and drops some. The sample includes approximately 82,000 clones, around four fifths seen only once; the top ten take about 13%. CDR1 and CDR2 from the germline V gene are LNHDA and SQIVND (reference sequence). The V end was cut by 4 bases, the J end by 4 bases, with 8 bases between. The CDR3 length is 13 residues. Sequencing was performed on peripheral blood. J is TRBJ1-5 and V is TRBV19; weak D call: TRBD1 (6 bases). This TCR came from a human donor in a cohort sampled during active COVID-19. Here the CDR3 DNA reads TGTGCCAGTAGTACCGACAGGAATCAGCCCCAGCATTTT. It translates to CASSTDRNQPQHF. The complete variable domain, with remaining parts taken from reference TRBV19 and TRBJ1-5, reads DGGITQSPKYLFRKEGQNVTLSCEQNLNHDAMYWYRQDPGQGLRLIYYSQIVNDFQKGDIAEGYSVSREKKESFPLTVTSAQKNPTAFYLCASSTDRNQPQHFGDGTRLSIL.